One and the same sample provided the 23 T cell receptor beta chains below, sequenced in a study of control samples from healthy donors and cancer patients. Some clones are missing from TCRdb's copy, which holds only in-frame ones; the method was immunoSEQ multiplex PCR. The table includes tens of thousands of clones, over 90% detected once. Input material: PBMCs. The receptor source for this set is a woman between 45 and 65 years old with head and neck cancer.

The rearrangement uses TRBV28 and TRBJ1-1, with D tentatively TRBD1 (6 bases). Germline-derived CDR1 and CDR2 are MDHEN and SYDVKM. V lost 6 bases and J lost 6, with 20 bases in between. The CDR3 totals 15 residues. CDR3 sequence reads: CASSFTLLGAAEAFF. CDR3 sequence (DNA): TGTGCCAGCAGCTTCACCCTGTTGGGGGCCGCTGAAGCTTTCTTT.

A single count supports this clone. This chain joins TRBV19 and TRBJ1-2; D remains unclear. V was shortened by 0 bases and J by 2 bases, with 7 bases between the two germline ends. Germline lookup yields CDR1 LNHDA and CDR2 SQIVND (reference sequence). The CDR3 runs 14 residues. This chain's CDR3 is CASSIDLENYGYTF. The CDR3 DNA reads TGTGCCAGTAGTATAGATTTGGAGAACTATGGCTACACCTTC. Variable domain in full (rest from reference TRBV19 and TRBJ1-2): DGGITQSPKYLFRKEGQNVTLSCEQNLNHDAMYWYRQDPGQGLRLIYYSQIVNDFQKGDIAEGYSVSREKKESFPLTVTSAQKNPTAFYLCASSIDLENYGYTFGSGTRLTVV.

J is TRBJ2-7 and V is TRBV27; the D gene is possibly TRBD1 (6 bases). Germline V lookup: CDR1 MNHEY, CDR2 SMNVEV (reference sequence). V lost 6 bases to trimming and J lost 3 bases, with 15 bases between them. The CDR3 is 14 residues long. CDR3 residues: CASSPQGPIYEQYF. The CDR3 DNA reads as TGTGCCAGCAGCCCACAGGGACCCATCTACGAGCAGTACTTC.

The J gene is TRBJ2-3, the V gene TRBV2; 7 nucleotides line up with TRBD1. Germline V gene sequence: CDR1 SNHLY, CDR2 FYNNEI. The CDR3 covers 16 residues. The J segment lost 2 bases and the V segment lost 7 bases, leaving 12 bases of the junction unmatched. The CDR3 DNA reads as TGTGCCAGCACCCTTTCGACAGGGCGTTCCACAGATACGCAGTATTTT. Residues: CASTLSTGRSTDTQYF.

The chain joins TRBV18 to TRBJ2-7; 9 bases line up with TRBD1. With 5 bases clipped from V and 6 bases from J, the junction kept 5 bases outside the gene matches. Germline lookup yields CDR1 KGHSH and CDR2 LQKENI. This CDR3 has 13 amino acids. Here the CDR3 reads CASSATGGGEQYF. In DNA, the CDR3 is TGTGCCAGCTCAGCGACAGGGGGGGGCGAGCAGTACTTC.

This clone was found once. V usage is TRBV13 and J usage is TRBJ2-1; a possible D gene is TRBD1 (8 bases). Trimming pared 4 bases from V and 4 bases from J, leaving 20 bases between. This CDR3 comprises 17 residues. Germline V gene lookup returns CDR1 PRHDT and CDR2 FYEKMQ (reference sequence). The CDR3 DNA sequence: TGTGCCAGCAGCTCAACCGGACAGGGAGGGGGTTACAATGAGCAGTTCTTC. This sequence encodes CASSSTGQGGGYNEQFF.

The chain employs TRBV4-1 and TRBJ2-7, with D unclear. From germline, CDR1 is MGHRA and CDR2 YSYEKL. V lost 1 base, J lost 1 base, and 8 bases lay in between. This CDR3 has 14 residues. CDR3 sequence reads: CASSQGRDSYEQYF. CDR3 nucleotide sequence: TGCGCCAGCAGCCAAGGTAGGGATTCCTACGAGCAGTACTTC.

The chain is built from TRBV28 and TRBJ1-2; the D gene is possibly TRBD1 (6 bases). V was pared by 2 bases and J by 4 bases, with 14 bases between. Per germline, CDR1 MDHEN and CDR2 SYDVKM. The CDR3 is 15 residues long. This CDR3 is CASSLAGGAGYGYTF. The CDR3 DNA reads TGTGCCAGCAGTTTAGCCGGGGGCGCGGGCTATGGCTACACCTTC.

This sequence joins TRBV7-2 and TRBJ2-4; no clear D gene. This CDR3 has 17 amino acids. Germline-derived CDR1 and CDR2 are SGHTA and FQGNSA. Trimming pared 5 bases from V and 2 bases from J, leaving 19 bases between. CDR3 sequence (DNA): TGTGCCAGCAGCCCCTCTGTGGGGTCTGGAACCAAAAACATTCAGTACTTC. It is translated as CASSPSVGSGTKNIQYF.

The chain employs TRBV15 and TRBJ1-2; D gene ambiguous. This CDR3 spans 12 amino acids. The germline V gene encodes CDR1 LNHNV and CDR2 YYDKDF (reference sequence). Trimming stripped 3 bases from V and 4 bases from J, with 6 bases between. The CDR3 here is CATSSQSYGYTF. In DNA, the CDR3 is TGTGCCACCAGCAGCCAGAGCTATGGCTACACCTTC.

The chain is built from TRBV10-3 and TRBJ2-5; TRBD1 aligns across 8 bases. Trimming took 6 bases from V and 5 from J; bases not matched to a gene: 11. CDR3 size: 15 residues. The V gene's germline CDR1 is ENHRY and CDR2 SYGVKD. CDR3: CAISTAGGALETQYF. For the CDR3, the DNA is TGTGCCATCAGCACGGCAGGGGGCGCGTTGGAGACCCAGTACTTC.

This sequence joins TRBV5-4 and TRBJ1-2; 8 bases agree with TRBD1. Per the germline V gene, CDR1 is SGHNT and CDR2 is YYREEE (reference sequence). Trimming at V came to 2 bases and at J to 6 bases, leaving 9 bases not matched to a gene. CDR3 length equals 15 residues. The chain's CDR3 is CASSFTGGVPNGYTF. The CDR3 DNA sequence: TGTGCCAGCAGCTTCACAGGGGGAGTACCGAATGGCTACACCTTC.

A single count supports this clone. This chain connects TRBV7-9 to TRBJ1-1; 10 bases are shared with TRBD1. Germline V gene data show CDR1 as SEHNR and CDR2 as FQNEAQ (reference sequence). Trimming cost V 5 bases and J 5 bases; bases outside gene matches: 8. The CDR3 is 15 residues long. The CDR3 DNA is TGTGCCAGCAGCCCAATCCCGGGACAGGGGACTGAAGCTTTCTTT. This translates into CASSPIPGQGTEAFF.

The V gene is TRBV9, the J gene TRBJ2-2, with 9 bases matching TRBD1. Germline assignment: CDR1 SGDLS and CDR2 YYNGEE. V dropped 3 bases and J dropped 5; count of bases not matched to a gene: 5. This CDR3 spans 15 amino acids. The CDR3 bases are TGTGCCAGCAGCGGAGGGACAGGGTTTACCGGGGAGCTGTTTTTT. Amino acids: CASSGGTGFTGELFF. Combining the CDR3 with reference TRBV9 and TRBJ2-2 gives the whole variable domain DSGVTQTPKHLITATGQRVTLRCSPRSGDLSVYWYQQSLDQGLQFLIQYYNGEERAKGNILERFSAQQFPDLHSELNLSSLELGDSALYFCASSGGTGFTGELFFGEGSRLTVL.

The chain has TRBV25-1 and TRBJ2-4; D gene ambiguous. V lost 4 bases to trimming and J lost 0 bases, with 4 bases between them. The CDR3 has 13 residues. Germline assignment: CDR1 MGHDK and CDR2 SYGVNS. CDR3 coding DNA: TGTGCCAGCAGTGGCATAGCCAAAAACATTCAGTACTTC. It is translated as CASSGIAKNIQYF.

The chain combines TRBV9 with TRBJ2-7; D remains ambiguous. The V end lost 0 bases, the J end lost 0 bases, and 10 bases lay between the germline ends. The CDR3 runs 15 residues. From germline, CDR1 is SGDLS and CDR2 YYNGEE. The DNA for the CDR3 is TGTGCCAGCAGCGTAGCCCCCGAAAGCTCCTACGAGCAGTACTTC. Its protein product is CASSVAPESSYEQYF.

This CDR3 is CAWTTQGYGYTF. In DNA, the CDR3 is TGTGCCTGGACGACTCAGGGTTATGGCTACACCTTC. The chain combines TRBV30 with TRBJ1-2, with D perhaps matching TRBD1 (5 bases). The CDR3 runs to 12 residues. Per germline, CDR1 GTSNPN and CDR2 SVGIG (reference sequence). V was pared by 4 bases and J by 5 bases, with 11 bases between.

The chain carries TRBV7-2 and TRBJ1-1; 8 nucleotides agree with TRBD1. Germline assignment: CDR1 SGHTA and CDR2 FQGNSA. This CDR3 region has 18 residues. Trimming took 1 base from V and 0 from J; bases not matched to a gene: 10. CDR3 coding DNA: TGTGCCAGCAGCTTAGGGGTGGGGACAGGCAGGCTGAACACTGAAGCTTTCTTT. Protein: CASSLGVGTGRLNTEAFF.

The chain carries TRBV5-5 and TRBJ1-1, with D unclear. The CDR3 is 13 amino acids. V dropped 4 bases and J dropped 1 base, with 8 bases sitting between them. CDR1 SGHKS and CDR2 YYEKEE come from the germline V gene (reference sequence). The CDR3 sequence is CASSVLWNTEAFF. In DNA form, the CDR3 reads TGTGCCAGCAGCGTTTTGTGGAACACTGAAGCTTTCTTT.

This clone was detected only once. The rearrangement links TRBV6-1 to TRBJ2-2; D is undetermined. Germline CDR1 is MNHNS and CDR2 is SASEGT. The ends were cut back, 1 base at V and 7 bases at J, with 10 bases in the middle. The CDR3 length is 14 residues. Written as DNA, the CDR3 is TGTGCCAGCAGTGAAGGAAGGTGGGGCGGGGAGCTGTTTTTT. Amino acids: CASSEGRWGGELFF.

The CDR3 nucleotides are TGCGCCAGCTCCTGGATAGGGCAACAAGAGACCCAGTACTTC. Protein product: CASSWIGQQETQYF. V is TRBV5-1 and J is TRBJ2-5; D is ambiguous. CDR1 and CDR2 (germline): SGHRS, YFSETQ. The CDR3 runs to 14 residues. The germline V and J ends were trimmed by 7 bases and 2 bases, with 15 bases remaining between them.

V and J are TRBV2 and TRBJ2-3, with D uncertain. The CDR3 is 14 amino acids. Germline CDR1 and CDR2: SNHLY and FYNNEI. The V end was cut by 7 bases, the J end by 6 bases, with 17 bases between. CDR3 sequence: CASNPGVASDTQYF. The DNA of the CDR3 is TGTGCCAGCAACCCTGGGGTAGCTTCGGATACGCAGTATTTT. Filled out from reference TRBV2 and TRBJ2-3, the complete variable domain reads EPEVTQTPSHQVTQMGQEVILRCVPISNHLYFYWYRQILGQKVEFLVSFYNNEISEKSEIFDDQFSVERPDGSNFTLKIRSTKLEDSAMYFCASNPGVASDTQYFGPGTRLTVL.

The V gene is TRBV3-1 (or the pseudogene TRBV3-2), the J gene TRBJ2-1; the D gene is possibly TRBD2 (5 bases). V was shortened by 6 bases and J by 0 bases, with 12 bases between the two germline ends. The CDR3 has 15 residues. Looked up from germline, CDR1 is LGHDT and CDR2 is YNNKEL (reference sequence). DNA of the CDR3: TGTGCCAGCAGTCCAGCTAGCCCCTCCTACAATGAGCAGTTCTTC. Translated: CASSPASPSYNEQFF.